Following are 2 T cell receptor beta chains from one sample sequenced in a study of blood T cell repertoires in COVID-19. Method: immunoSEQ multiplex PCR; TCRdb's copy keeps in-frame clones and lacks some. The repertoire consists of under 300,000 clones, with 80% to 90% occurring once and the leading ten covering 15% to 19%. The sequenced sample consisted of PBMCs or T cells enriched from blood (not recorded which). All receptors come from a man aged 18 to 30 who had recovered from COVID-19.

A single count supports this clone. This chain links TRBV5-8 with TRBJ2-7; TRBD2 aligns across 8 bases. Germline lookup yields CDR1 SGHTS and CDR2 YDEGEE. The CDR3 totals 14 residues. Trimming at V came to 4 bases and at J to 5 bases, leaving 8 bases not matched to a gene. The CDR3 region is CASSRAVREDEQYF. In nucleotides, the CDR3 is TGTGCCAGCAGCCGGGCCGTGCGGGAGGACGAGCAGTACTTC.

The chain joins TRBV5-4 to TRBJ2-1, with 8 bases matching TRBD2. The trim removed 3 bases at V and 6 bases at J, leaving 8 bases unmatched. This CDR3 spans 15 amino acids. Germline-derived CDR1 and CDR2 are SGHNT and YYREEE (reference sequence). The CDR3 DNA reads TGTGCCAGCAGCTGGGGTGGGACTAGTAGCAATGAGCAGTTCTTC. Translation: CASSWGGTSSNEQFF.